This T cell receptor beta chain was profiled in a study of cytomegalovirus exposure and HLA in healthy donors. Study-wide context: Some 200 million T cells yielded roughly 100 million unique TCR beta sequences, as an earlier analysis found. Findings and limits, study-wide: In an earlier analysis, in roughly 600 donors, most V segments appeared productive either ~87% or ~30% of the time. Later on, an analysis tied around 17,000 TCR beta sequences to HLA alleles at 0.05 false discovery rate.

The germline CDR1 and CDR2 sequences are GTSNPN and SVGIG (reference sequence). Trimming pared 2 bases from V and 5 bases from J, leaving 10 bases between. This CDR3 contains 13 residues. Primers for the PCR totalled 60 Vbeta and 13 Jbeta. Sequenced by immunoSEQ multiplex PCR; TCRdb stores in-frame clones only, minus some. The table lists 90,000 to 110,000 clones, under 85% of them singletons. A remark on this clone: Its cognate antigen is unknown.

The receptor's source is a man in his forties or fifties in good health and CMV-seronegative. The chain recombines TRBV30 with TRBJ1-5; perhaps TRBD1 as D (5 bases). Sequenced material: PBMCs. Here the CDR3 reads CAWSWGVDQPQHF. CDR3 in DNA: TGTGCCTGGAGTTGGGGGGTCGATCAGCCCCAGCATTTT.